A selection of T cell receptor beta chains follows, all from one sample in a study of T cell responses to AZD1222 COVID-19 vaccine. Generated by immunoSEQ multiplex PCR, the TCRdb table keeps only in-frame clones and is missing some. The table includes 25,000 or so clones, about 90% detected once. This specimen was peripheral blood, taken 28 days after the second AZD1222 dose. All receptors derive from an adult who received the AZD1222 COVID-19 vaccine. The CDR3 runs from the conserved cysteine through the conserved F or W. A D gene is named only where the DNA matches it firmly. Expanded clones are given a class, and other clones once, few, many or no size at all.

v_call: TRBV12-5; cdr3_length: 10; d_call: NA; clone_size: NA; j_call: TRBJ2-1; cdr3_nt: TGTGCTAGTGGTTTGAATGAGCAGTTCTTC; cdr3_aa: CASGLNEQFF
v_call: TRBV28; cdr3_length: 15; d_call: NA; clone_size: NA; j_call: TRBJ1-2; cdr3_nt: TGTGCCAGCAGTTTCTCCCAGGGATGGTTGTATGGCTACACCTTC; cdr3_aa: CASSFSQGWLYGYTF
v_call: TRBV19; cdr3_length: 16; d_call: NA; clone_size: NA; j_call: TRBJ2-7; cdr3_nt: TGTGCCAGTAGTCCCAACCCCGCGGGAAGCTCCTACGAGCAGTACTTC; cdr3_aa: CASSPNPAGSSYEQYF
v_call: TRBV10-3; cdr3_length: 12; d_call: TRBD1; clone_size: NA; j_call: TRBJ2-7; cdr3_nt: TGTGCCATCCGGACAGGTTCGGGAGAGCAGTACTTC; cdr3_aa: CAIRTGSGEQYF
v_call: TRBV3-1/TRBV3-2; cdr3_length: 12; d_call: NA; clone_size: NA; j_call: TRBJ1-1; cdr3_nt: TGTGCCAGCAGCCAAAGTGCCACTGAAGCTTTCTTT; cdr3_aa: CASSQSATEAFF
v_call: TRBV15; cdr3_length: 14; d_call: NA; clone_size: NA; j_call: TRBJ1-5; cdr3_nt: TGTGCCACCTCGACCGGGACGCGCAATCAGCCCCAGCATTTT; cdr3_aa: CATSTGTRNQPQHF
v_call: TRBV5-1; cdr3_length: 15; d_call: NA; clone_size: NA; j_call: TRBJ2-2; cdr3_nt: TGCGCCAGCAGCCCCAACCCGCAGAACACCGGGGAGCTGTTTTTT; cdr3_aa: CASSPNPQNTGELFF
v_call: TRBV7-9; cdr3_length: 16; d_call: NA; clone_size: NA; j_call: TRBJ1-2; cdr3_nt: TGTGCCAGCAGCAACTCGGGACACCCGAGATACTATGGCTACACCTTC; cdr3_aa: CASSNSGHPRYYGYTF
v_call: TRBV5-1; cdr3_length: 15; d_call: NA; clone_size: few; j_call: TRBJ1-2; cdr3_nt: TGCGCCAGCAGCCACCCGGGGGGGGAAGGGGCCGGCTACACCTTC; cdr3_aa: CASSHPGGEGAGYTF
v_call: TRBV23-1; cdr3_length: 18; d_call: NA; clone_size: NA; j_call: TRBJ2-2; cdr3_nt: TGCGCCAGCAGTCAATCTCGGTACAGGGCGGCCCACACCGGGGAGCTGTTTTTT; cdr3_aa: CASSQSRYRAAHTGELFF
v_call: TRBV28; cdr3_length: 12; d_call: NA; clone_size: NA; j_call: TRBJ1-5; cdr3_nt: TGTGCCAGCAGTTCGTCTCAGCAGCCCCAGCATTTT; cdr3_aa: CASSSSQQPQHF
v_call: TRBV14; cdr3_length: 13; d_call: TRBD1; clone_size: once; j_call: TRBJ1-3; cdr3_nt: TGTGCCAGCAGCCGACAGGGTGGAAACACCATATATTTT; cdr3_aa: CASSRQGGNTIYF
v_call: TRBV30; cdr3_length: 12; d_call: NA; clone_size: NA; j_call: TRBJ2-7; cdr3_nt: TGTGCCTGGAGTTCCTCATACTACGAGCAGTACTTC; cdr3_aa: CAWSSSYYEQYF
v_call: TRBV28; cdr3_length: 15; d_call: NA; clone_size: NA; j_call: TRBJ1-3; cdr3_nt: TGTGCCAGCAGGGTCCTCGGGGCCTCTGGAAACACCATATATTTT; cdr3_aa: CASRVLGASGNTIYF
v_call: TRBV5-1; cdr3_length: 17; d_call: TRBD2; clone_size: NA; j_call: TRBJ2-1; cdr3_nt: TGCGCCAGCAGCTTAATAGCGGGATGGACCTTCTACAATGAGCAGTTCTTC; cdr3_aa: CASSLIAGWTFYNEQFF
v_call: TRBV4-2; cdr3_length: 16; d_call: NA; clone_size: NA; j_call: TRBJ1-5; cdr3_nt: TGTGCCAGCAGCCACGCGGAGGGAGGCAAAAATCAGCCCCAGCATTTT; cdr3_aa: CASSHAEGGKNQPQHF
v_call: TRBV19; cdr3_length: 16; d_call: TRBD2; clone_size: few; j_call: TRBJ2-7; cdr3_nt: TGTGCCAGTACCCCTTCAGGTCTAGCGGGAGAGGGAGAGCAGTACTTC; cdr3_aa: CASTPSGLAGEGEQYF
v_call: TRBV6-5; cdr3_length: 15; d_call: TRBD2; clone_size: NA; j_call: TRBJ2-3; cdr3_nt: TGTGCCAGCAGTCCCGGACTAGCGGGAGCAGATACGCAGTATTTT; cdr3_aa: CASSPGLAGADTQYF
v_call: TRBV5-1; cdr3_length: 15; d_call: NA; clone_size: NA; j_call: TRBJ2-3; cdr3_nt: TGCGCCAGCAGCTTGGTGCTATCCAGCACAGATACGCAGTATTTT; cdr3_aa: CASSLVLSSTDTQYF
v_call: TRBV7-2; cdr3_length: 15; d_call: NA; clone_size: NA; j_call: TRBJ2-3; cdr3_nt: TGTGCCAGCACGGCCCCGGGACTCTCCGCAGATACGCAGTATTTT; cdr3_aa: CASTAPGLSADTQYF
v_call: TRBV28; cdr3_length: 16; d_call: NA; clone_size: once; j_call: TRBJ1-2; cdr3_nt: TGTGCCAGCAGTTTCGGGACCGATCCGGGGGGCTATGGCTACACCTTC; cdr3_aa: CASSFGTDPGGYGYTF
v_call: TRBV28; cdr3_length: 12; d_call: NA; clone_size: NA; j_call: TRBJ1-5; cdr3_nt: TGTGCCAGCACCGCTGGCAATCAGCCCCAGCATTTT; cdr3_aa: CASTAGNQPQHF
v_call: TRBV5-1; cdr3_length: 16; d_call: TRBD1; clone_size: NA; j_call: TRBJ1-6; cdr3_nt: TGCGCCAGCAGCTTGGCCGGGACAGGGCTAAATTCACCCCTCCACTTT; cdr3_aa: CASSLAGTGLNSPLHF
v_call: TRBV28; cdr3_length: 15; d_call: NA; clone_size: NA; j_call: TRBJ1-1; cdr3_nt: TGTGCCAGCAGTTCTGGGAGATCGCGGGCCGCCAGAGCTTTCTTT; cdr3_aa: CASSSGRSRAARAFF
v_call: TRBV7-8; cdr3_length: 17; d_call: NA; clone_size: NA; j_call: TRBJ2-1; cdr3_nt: TGTGCCAGCAGCTTAGTTCGGACAGAGAGCTCCTACAATGAGCAGTTCTTC; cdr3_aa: CASSLVRTESSYNEQFF
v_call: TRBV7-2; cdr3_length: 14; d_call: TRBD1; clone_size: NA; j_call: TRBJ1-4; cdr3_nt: TGTGCCAGCAGCCCGGACAGGGGGTGGGAAAAACTGTTTTTT; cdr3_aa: CASSPDRGWEKLFF
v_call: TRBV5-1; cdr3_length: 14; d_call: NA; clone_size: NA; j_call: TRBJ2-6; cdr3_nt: TGCGCCAGCAGCGGGGGAACTGGGGCCAACGTCCTGACTTTC; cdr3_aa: CASSGGTGANVLTF
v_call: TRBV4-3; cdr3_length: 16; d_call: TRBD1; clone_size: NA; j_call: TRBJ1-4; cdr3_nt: TGCGCCAGCAGCCAAGATAGAGGACAGGGGGATGAAAAACTGTTTTTT; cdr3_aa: CASSQDRGQGDEKLFF
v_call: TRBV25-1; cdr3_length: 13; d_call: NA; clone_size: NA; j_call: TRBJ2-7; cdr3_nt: TGTGCCAGCAGGACCGACAGTTCCTACGAGCAGTACTTC; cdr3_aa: CASRTDSSYEQYF
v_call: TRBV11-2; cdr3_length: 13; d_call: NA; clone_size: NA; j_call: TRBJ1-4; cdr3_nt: TGTGCCAGCAGCCCCCTCGGGAATGAAAAACTGTTTTTT; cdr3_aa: CASSPLGNEKLFF
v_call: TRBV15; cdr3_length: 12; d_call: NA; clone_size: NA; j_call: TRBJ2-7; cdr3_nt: TGTGCCACCAGCAGCCAGGGTTACGAGCAGTACTTC; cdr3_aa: CATSSQGYEQYF
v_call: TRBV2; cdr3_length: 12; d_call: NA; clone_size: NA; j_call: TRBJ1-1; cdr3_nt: TGTGCCAGCAGGGTGAGGGATACTGAAGCTTTCTTT; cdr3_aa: CASRVRDTEAFF
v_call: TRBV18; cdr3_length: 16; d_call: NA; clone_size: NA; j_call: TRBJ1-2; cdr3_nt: TGTGCCAGCTCACCAAGAAAAGCGGCGAGGAACTATGGCTACACCTTC; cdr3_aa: CASSPRKAARNYGYTF
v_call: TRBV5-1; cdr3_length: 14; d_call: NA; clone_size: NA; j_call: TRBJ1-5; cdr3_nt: TGCGCCAGCAGCTTGGGTAGTGGCAATCAGCCCCAGCATTTT; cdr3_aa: CASSLGSGNQPQHF
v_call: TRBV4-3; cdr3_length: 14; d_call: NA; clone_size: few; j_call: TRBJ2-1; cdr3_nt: TGCGCCAGCAGCCAAGATCTTGAACAGCCCCAGCAGTTCTTC; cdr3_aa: CASSQDLEQPQQFF
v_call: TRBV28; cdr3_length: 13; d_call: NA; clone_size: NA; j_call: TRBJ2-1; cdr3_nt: TGTGCCAGCAGTTTGGGGCAGCCCAATGAGCAGTTCTTC; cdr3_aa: CASSLGQPNEQFF
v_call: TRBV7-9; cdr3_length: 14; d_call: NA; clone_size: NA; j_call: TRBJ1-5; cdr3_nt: TGTGCCAGCAGCCAGTATGAGAGCAATCAGCCCCAGCATTTT; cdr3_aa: CASSQYESNQPQHF
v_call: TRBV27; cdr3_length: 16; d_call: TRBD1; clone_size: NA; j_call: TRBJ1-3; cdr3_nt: TGTGCCAGCAGTTTAAAGGGACAGGGGACTGGAAACACCATATATTTT; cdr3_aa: CASSLKGQGTGNTIYF
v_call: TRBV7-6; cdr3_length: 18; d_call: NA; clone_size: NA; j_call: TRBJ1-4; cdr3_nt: TGTGCCAGCAGCTTATCCCCTTCCCGGGGCTTTGGTAATGAAAAACTGTTTTTT; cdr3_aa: CASSLSPSRGFGNEKLFF
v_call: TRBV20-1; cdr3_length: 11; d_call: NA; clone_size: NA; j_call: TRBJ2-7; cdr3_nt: TGCAGTGCTCCTCTACTCCTGGAGCAGTACTTC; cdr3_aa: CSAPLLLEQYF
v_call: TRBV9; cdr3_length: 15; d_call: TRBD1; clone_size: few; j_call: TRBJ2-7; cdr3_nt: TGTGCCAGCAGCGTAGATAAGGGGGCCGCCTACGAGCAGTACTTC; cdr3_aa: CASSVDKGAAYEQYF
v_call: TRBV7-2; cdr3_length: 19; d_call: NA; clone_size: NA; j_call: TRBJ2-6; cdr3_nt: TGTGCCAGCAGCTATAAGGGTTATTTTAGACGGACAGGGGCCAACGTCCTGACTTTC; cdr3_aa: CASSYKGYFRRTGANVLTF
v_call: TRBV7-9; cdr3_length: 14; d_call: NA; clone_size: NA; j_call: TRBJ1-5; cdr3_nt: TGTGCCAGCAGCTCCTTATCCTCGGGGGGGCCCCAGCATTTT; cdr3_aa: CASSSLSSGGPQHF
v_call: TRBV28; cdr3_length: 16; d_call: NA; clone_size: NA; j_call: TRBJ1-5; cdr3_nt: TGTGCCAGCAGTTTGGGGGGCGAGGAGTGGTATCAGCCCCAGCATTTT; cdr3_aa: CASSLGGEEWYQPQHF
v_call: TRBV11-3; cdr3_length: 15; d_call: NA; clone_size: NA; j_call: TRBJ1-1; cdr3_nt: TGTGCCAGCAGCTTAAACCCGGGTCAGAACACTGAAGCTTTCTTT; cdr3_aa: CASSLNPGQNTEAFF